This passage covers 23 T cell receptor beta chains from one sample sequenced in a study of cytomegalovirus exposure and HLA in healthy donors. Both 60 Vbeta primers and 13 Jbeta primers went into the PCR. Assay used: immunoSEQ multiplex PCR; TCRdb lists only in-frame clones, some missing. The sample holds 150,000 to 200,000 clones, roughly 79% seen once. Sequenced input: PBMCs. These receptor sequences come from a middle-aged woman in good health and CMV-seronegative.

The chain has TRBV19 and TRBJ1-1; D might be TRBD1 (6 bases). The CDR3 is 14 residues long. V was cut by 5 bases and J by 4 bases, with 14 bases left in between. Germline CDR1 and CDR2: LNHDA and SQIVND (reference sequence). In DNA form, the CDR3 reads TGTGCCAGTAGTTTCACAGGGTTGGGCACTGAAGCTTTCTTT. Translation: CASSFTGLGTEAFF.

V is TRBV6-6 and J is TRBJ2-3; D gene unclear. CDR3 size: 13 residues. V lost 2 bases and J lost 8, with 11 bases in between. Per the germline V gene, CDR1 is MNHNY and CDR2 is SVGAGI (reference sequence). CDR3 coding DNA: TGTGCCAGCAGTTACCCGAGTAGTTTTACGCAGTATTTT. Translated: CASSYPSSFTQYF.

CDR3 protein: CATSRARGTSYTDTQYF. The DNA of the CDR3 is TGTGCCACCAGCAGAGCCAGGGGGACCTCATACACAGATACGCAGTATTTT. The J gene is TRBJ2-3, the V gene TRBV15; 7 bases agree with TRBD1. The length of the CDR3 is 17 residues. CDR1 and CDR2 (germline): LNHNV, YYDKDF (reference sequence). The trim removed 1 base at V and 2 bases at J, leaving 9 bases unmatched.

The chain joins TRBV30 to TRBJ2-5, with D tentatively TRBD2 (7 bases). This CDR3 has 18 amino acids. The germline V gene encodes CDR1 GTSNPN and CDR2 SVGIG (reference sequence). V was pared by 0 bases and J by 1 base, with 21 bases between. CDR3 coding DNA: TGTGCCTGGAGTGTACAGGGCTCCTCGGCTAGCGGCCAAGAGACCCAGTACTTC. Amino acids: CAWSVQGSSASGQETQYF.

This clone was observed a handful of times. V gene TRBV29-1 combines with J gene TRBJ2-7; the D gene is possibly TRBD2 (6 bases). This CDR3 has 13 amino acids. The germline V gene encodes CDR1 SQVTM and CDR2 ANQGSEA. Trimming pared 4 bases from V and 3 bases from J, leaving 13 bases between. CDR3 residues: CSVGVSGSYEQYF. In DNA, the CDR3 is TGCAGCGTTGGGGTTAGCGGCAGCTACGAGCAGTACTTC.

The chain uses TRBV18 and TRBJ1-3; maybe TRBD1 (5 bases). Germline V lookup: CDR1 KGHSH, CDR2 LQKENI. The CDR3 is made up of 12 amino acids. Trimming pared 3 bases from V and 14 bases from J, leaving 14 bases between. The CDR3 region has the DNA TGTGCCAGCTCACCCGATCAGGGAACCGTATATTTT. Translated: CASSPDQGTVYF.

Only one count was recorded for this clone. The chain couples TRBV21-1 to TRBJ2-5; TRBD1 reflects the table's D call only, with no check against the DNA. TRBV21-1 is deemed a pseudogene. The CDR3 is made up of 19 amino acids. For the CDR3, the DNA is TGTGCCAGCAGCAAAGAGGGATTTTGGGGCAGGGGATACCAAGAGACCCAGTACTTC. Translation: CASSKEGFWGRGYQETQYF.

The genes are TRBV19 and TRBJ2-7; maybe TRBD1 (6 bases). Germline loops: CDR1 LNHDA, CDR2 SQIVND (reference sequence). The CDR3 consists of 15 residues. V dropped 5 bases and J dropped 0 bases, with 14 bases sitting between them. The CDR3: CASSPRGGSSYEQYF. Here the CDR3 DNA reads TGTGCCAGTAGTCCCCGAGGGGGAAGCTCCTACGAGCAGTACTTC.

The rearrangement links TRBV29-1 to TRBJ1-1; 9 bases align to TRBD1. CDR1 SQVTM and CDR2 ANQGSEA come from the germline V gene. This CDR3 is 14 amino acids long. Unmatched junction bases numbered 10, after V lost 7 bases and J lost 4 bases. The CDR3, as DNA: TGCAGCGCTCTGACAGGGGGTCTAAGCACTGAAGCTTTCTTT. It encodes CSALTGGLSTEAFF.

This clone came up a few times. The gene calls are TRBV7-9 and TRBJ1-1; TRBD1 aligns across 7 bases. CDR3 size: 13 residues. The germline V gene encodes CDR1 SEHNR and CDR2 FQNEAQ (reference sequence). V lost 5 bases and J lost 6; bases outside the gene matches: 6. The DNA for the CDR3 is TGTGCCAGCAGCCCACCGGACAGGCCTGAAGCTTTCTTT. It yields the protein CASSPPDRPEAFF.

This chain connects TRBV30 to TRBJ1-5; 8 nucleotides agree with TRBD1. This CDR3 is built from 13 residues. J lost 5 bases, V lost 3 bases, and 3 bases had no gene match. Germline V gene sequence: CDR1 GTSNPN, CDR2 SVGIG (reference sequence). This CDR3 reads CAWSRGQDQPQHF. CDR3 in DNA: TGTGCCTGGAGCAGGGGGCAGGATCAGCCCCAGCATTTT.

This chain joins TRBV2 and TRBJ2-1; D may be TRBD1 (6 bases). Trimming removed 5 bases from V and 0 bases from J, with 11 bases in between. Germline V gene data show CDR1 as SNHLY and CDR2 as FYNNEI. The CDR3 spans 15 residues. This CDR3 is CASSPGQSSYNEQFF. In DNA form, the CDR3 reads TGTGCCAGCAGTCCGGGACAAAGCTCCTACAATGAGCAGTTCTTC.

The genes are TRBV2 and TRBJ1-1; no firm D call. CDR1 SNHLY and CDR2 FYNNEI come from the germline V gene. The CDR3 sequence is 13 residues long. Trimming removed 4 bases at V and 1 base at J, with 7 bases between. CDR3 residues: CASSVWANTEAFF. The CDR3 DNA sequence: TGTGCCAGCAGTGTATGGGCGAACACTGAAGCTTTCTTT.

Points on this clone: The sample carries other DNA sequences with the same CDR3. This rearrangement joins TRBV30 to TRBJ2-5; 8 bases are a match to TRBD2. The germline gives CDR1 GTSNPN, CDR2 SVGIG (reference sequence). With V trimmed by 4 bases and J by 1 base, 11 bases remained unmatched. The CDR3 loop spans 16 amino acids. CDR3 amino acids: CAWNGLAGAIQETQYF. CDR3 in DNA: TGTGCCTGGAACGGTCTAGCGGGCGCCATCCAAGAGACCCAGTACTTC.

V and J are TRBV29-1 and TRBJ2-1; D not resolved. The germline V gene encodes CDR1 SQVTM and CDR2 ANQGSEA. The V and J ends lost 5 bases and 8 bases respectively, with 7 bases between them. The CDR3 covers 10 residues. In DNA, the CDR3 is TGCAGCGTTCTAGTCTATGAGCAGTTCTTC. Its translation is CSVLVYEQFF.

CDR3 sequence: CASSPGLAGVQDTQYF. In nucleotides, the CDR3 is TGTGCCAGCAGCCCGGGACTAGCGGGAGTCCAAGATACGCAGTATTTT. The chain recombines TRBV7-9 with TRBJ2-3, with 14 bases fitting TRBD2. The CDR3 contains 16 residues. After removal of 5 bases from V and 5 bases from J, the junction contained 6 bases not matched to a gene. Germline CDR1 and CDR2: SEHNR and FQNEAQ (reference sequence).

The chain employs TRBV5-4 and TRBJ2-3; 8 bases agree with TRBD2. This CDR3 comprises 16 residues. With 4 bases clipped from V and 0 bases from J, the junction kept 7 bases outside the gene matches. CDR1 and CDR2 from the germline V gene are SGHNT and YYREEE (reference sequence). The CDR3 bases are TGTGCCAGCAGCCCCGTAGCGGGAACTAGCACAGATACGCAGTATTTT. The encoded protein is CASSPVAGTSTDTQYF.

The chain couples TRBV19 to TRBJ1-5; 10 bases are shared with TRBD1. Looked up from germline, CDR1 is LNHDA and CDR2 is SQIVND (reference sequence). The CDR3 is 13 amino acids. Germline trimming cut 6 bases from V and 5 bases from J; bases unmatched to any gene: 1. For the CDR3, the DNA is TGTGCCAGTAGGGGGACAGGGGATCAGCCCCAGCATTTT. It translates to CASRGTGDQPQHF.

The CDR3 DNA sequence: TGTGCCAGCAGTGAGACAGGGTTGAGCGAGCAGTACTTC. It codes for CASSETGLSEQYF. V usage is TRBV6-4 and J usage is TRBJ2-7; 7 bases fit TRBD1. The germline gives CDR1 MRHNA, CDR2 SNTAGT. This CDR3 is built from 13 residues. V lost 3 bases to trimming and J lost 6 bases; unmatched junction nucleotides: 5.

This clone turned up a few times. V is TRBV2 and J is TRBJ2-1; D is perhaps TRBD1 (6 bases). Germline CDR1 SNHLY, CDR2 FYNNEI. Trimming removed 4 bases from V and 4 bases from J, with 8 bases in between. This CDR3 comprises 13 residues. In DNA, the CDR3 is TGTGCCAGCAGTGGAGGACAGTACAATGAGCAGTTCTTC. Residues: CASSGGQYNEQFF.

The gene calls are TRBV21-1 and TRBJ2-7; TRBD2, as called in the table, went unchecked against the DNA. TRBV21-1 is a recognized pseudogene. The CDR3 runs to 18 residues. As DNA, the CDR3 is TGTGCCAGCAGCACCCTCCCCTCTACTAGCGGAAGCTCCTACGAGCAGTACTTC. It yields the protein CASSTLPSTSGSSYEQYF.

The rearrangement links TRBV7-9 to TRBJ1-1; D gene ambiguous. Per germline, CDR1 SEHNR and CDR2 FQNEAQ (reference sequence). CDR3 length: 12 residues. V was pared by 2 bases and J by 5 bases, with 6 bases between. CDR3 sequence: CASSLLRTEAFF. CDR3 coding DNA: TGTGCCAGCAGCTTACTCAGAACTGAAGCTTTCTTT.

V gene TRBV11-3 combines with J gene TRBJ2-1, with TRBD2 identical over 12 bases. V shed 3 bases and J 8 bases; nucleotides not matched to a gene: 8. The CDR3 is made up of 16 amino acids. Germline V gene lookup returns CDR1 SGHNT and CDR2 YENEEA. The CDR3 DNA follows: TGTGCCAGCAGCTTCAGCCGACTAGCGGGAGTACATGAGCAGTTCTTC. This translates into CASSFSRLAGVHEQFF.